This paragraph covers one TCR beta chain sequence. Its antigen is as yet unknown. The data originate from a study of memory CD4+ T cells and cytomegalovirus serostatus. Whole-study findings and limits: Of approximately 160 reported CMV TCRbeta sequences, some 67 were found in memory CD4+ repertoires.

Single viable CD3+CD4+CD8-CD45RO+ cells were sorted as the memory CD4+ T cells. The repertoire was sequenced with immunoSEQ multiplex PCR; TCRdb's copy has only in-frame clones and lacks some. Of 50,000 to 60,000 clones listed, 65% to 85% are singletons. The V and J ends lost 4 bases and 1 base respectively, with 16 bases between them. CDR3 size: 16 residues. Germline V gene data show CDR1 as MNHEY and CDR2 as SVGAGI. The receptor was isolated from an adult in good health and CMV-seronegative. The material sequenced was memory CD4+ T cells from blood. The gene calls are TRBV6-5 and TRBJ2-5; D may be TRBD1 or TRBD2 (5 bases each). This CDR3 reads CASSFRDGRTQETQYF. The CDR3 nucleotides are TGTGCCAGCAGTTTCCGGGACGGAAGAACCCAAGAGACCCAGTACTTC.